The entry below gives a single TCR beta chain sequence along with its context. The target antigen is unknown. This CDR3 comprises 15 residues. Per germline, CDR1 MNHNS and CDR2 SASEGT. V lost 0 bases and J 5 bases, leaving 13 bases between the germline ends. The data are from a study of cytomegalovirus exposure and HLA in healthy donors. Study details: The roughly 130 validation repertoires used the same platform as the approximately 620 first-cohort repertoires (as reported by a later analysis). Findings and caveats of the study: TCR beta chains numbering 164 were designated cytomegalovirus-associated.

Sequencing used immunoSEQ multiplex PCR; TCRdb keeps in-frame clones, though not all of them. The data hold about 130,000 clones, with approximately 95% observed a single time. The sample consisted of PBMCs. This sequence was found in a man between 18 and 35 years old in good health and CMV-seronegative. The chain recombines TRBV6-1 with TRBJ2-5, with TRBD2 as a possible D gene (7 bases). The CDR3 region is CASSEARGGWETQYF. The CDR3 DNA sequence: TGTGCCAGCAGTGAAGCGAGGGGGGGCTGGGAGACCCAGTACTTC.